The rows below give T cell receptor beta chains drawn from one sample of a study of CD8 T cells in Susac syndrome. TCRdb ran MiXCR on the immunoSEQ multiplex PCR reads and lists one entry per CDR3 protein. The profile covers tens of thousands of distinct CDR3 sequences, with around 94% appearing a single time and more than 0.4% taken by the ten largest. Sequenced input: CD8+ T cells from PBMCs. These receptors were obtained from a human donor with Susac syndrome. Each CDR3 is given with its conserved first and last residue. D genes are given only for firm matches. Size values are once, few and many counts, or a class for expanded clones, and some rows have none.

abundance: once
v_gene: TRBV7-9
j_gene: TRBJ1-4
d_gene: NA
CDR3aa: CASSPREEANEKLFF
CDR3nt: TGTGCCAGCAGCCCCCGGGAAGAGGCTAATGAAAAACTGTTTTTT

abundance: NA
v_gene: TRBV4-1
j_gene: TRBJ2-5
d_gene: TRBD2
CDR3aa: CASSQLSGGLETQYF
CDR3nt: TGCGCCAGCAGCCAACTTAGCGGGGGCCTAGAGACCCAGTACTTC

abundance: NA
v_gene: TRBV2
j_gene: TRBJ1-1
d_gene: NA
CDR3aa: CASSERGERTEAFF
CDR3nt: TGTGCCAGCAGTGAACGGGGGGAACGGACTGAAGCTTTCTTT

abundance: once
v_gene: TRBV29-1
j_gene: TRBJ2-7
d_gene: NA
CDR3aa: CSVEGRGSEQYF
CDR3nt: TGCAGCGTTGAGGGCCGCGGAAGCGAGCAGTACTTC

abundance: NA
v_gene: TRBV18
j_gene: TRBJ1-5
d_gene: TRBD1
CDR3aa: CASSGTGSNQPQHF
CDR3nt: TGTGCCAGCTCAGGGACAGGGAGTAATCAGCCCCAGCATTTT

abundance: NA
v_gene: TRBV9
j_gene: TRBJ2-1
d_gene: NA
CDR3aa: CASSVLDEQFF
CDR3nt: TGTGCCAGCAGCGTTTTGGATGAGCAGTTCTTC

abundance: NA
v_gene: TRBV2
j_gene: TRBJ2-5
d_gene: NA
CDR3aa: CASSERVALGKETQYF
CDR3nt: TGTGCCAGCAGTGAGAGGGTCGCCTTAGGAAAAGAGACCCAGTACTTC

abundance: NA
v_gene: TRBV7-8
j_gene: TRBJ1-1
d_gene: TRBD1
CDR3aa: CASSLAPEQGVNTEAFF
CDR3nt: TGTGCCAGCAGCTTAGCGCCCGAACAGGGGGTGAACACTGAAGCTTTCTTT

abundance: NA
v_gene: TRBV27
j_gene: TRBJ2-1
d_gene: NA
CDR3aa: CASSLRRGSNNEQFF
CDR3nt: TGTGCCAGCAGTTTAAGACGGGGTAGCAACAATGAGCAGTTCTTC

abundance: NA
v_gene: TRBV3-1
j_gene: TRBJ1-5
d_gene: TRBD1
CDR3aa: CASSQAGQVTQPQHF
CDR3nt: TGTGCCAGCAGCCAAGCGGGACAGGTGACCCAGCCCCAGCATTTT

abundance: NA
v_gene: TRBV9
j_gene: TRBJ1-2
d_gene: NA
CDR3aa: CASSVDLGGGLNYGYTF
CDR3nt: TGTGCCAGCAGCGTAGATTTAGGGGGGGGTCTCAACTATGGCTACACCTTC

abundance: NA
v_gene: TRBV28
j_gene: TRBJ1-1
d_gene: NA
CDR3aa: CASSLTGLSANTEAFF
CDR3nt: TGTGCCAGCAGTCTCACAGGGTTAAGCGCGAACACTGAAGCTTTCTTT

abundance: NA
v_gene: TRBV20-1
j_gene: TRBJ2-1
d_gene: NA
CDR3aa: CSASDKGPYNEQFF
CDR3nt: TGCAGTGCTAGTGACAAAGGCCCCTACAATGAGCAGTTCTTC

abundance: NA
v_gene: TRBV3-1
j_gene: TRBJ2-4
d_gene: NA
CDR3aa: CASMGPKNIQYF
CDR3nt: TGTGCCAGCATGGGACCTAAAAACATTCAGTACTTC

abundance: NA
v_gene: TRBV20-1
j_gene: TRBJ2-7
d_gene: NA
CDR3aa: CSARSGIGTYEQYF
CDR3nt: TGCAGTGCTAGATCAGGGATTGGAACGTACGAGCAGTACTTC

abundance: NA
v_gene: TRBV9
j_gene: TRBJ2-7
d_gene: TRBD2
CDR3aa: CASSPGVAGGYEQYF
CDR3nt: TGTGCCAGCAGCCCAGGGGTAGCGGGGGGATACGAGCAGTACTTC

abundance: few
v_gene: TRBV29-1
j_gene: TRBJ2-7
d_gene: NA
CDR3aa: CSVELRAKSSYEQYF
CDR3nt: TGCAGCGTTGAACTCCGGGCGAAGTCCTCCTACGAGCAGTACTTC

abundance: once
v_gene: TRBV27
j_gene: TRBJ2-6
d_gene: NA
CDR3aa: CASSFGGNVLTF
CDR3nt: TGTGCCAGCAGTTTCGGAGGCAACGTCCTGACTTTC

abundance: few
v_gene: TRBV4-3
j_gene: TRBJ2-1
d_gene: NA
CDR3aa: CASSQGSGSEQFF
CDR3nt: TGCGCCAGCAGCCAAGGCAGCGGGTCTGAGCAGTTCTTC

abundance: NA
v_gene: TRBV11-1
j_gene: TRBJ1-1
d_gene: NA
CDR3aa: CASSLAPTGRTEAFF
CDR3nt: TGTGCCAGCAGCTTAGCGCCTACAGGGAGGACTGAAGCTTTCTTT

abundance: NA
v_gene: TRBV7-9
j_gene: TRBJ2-5
d_gene: NA
CDR3aa: CASSFGSQETQYF
CDR3nt: TGTGCCAGCAGCTTCGGCTCACAAGAGACCCAGTACTTC

abundance: NA
v_gene: TRBV2
j_gene: TRBJ2-7
d_gene: NA
CDR3aa: CASSDGRTATYEQYF
CDR3nt: TGTGCCAGCAGTGACGGGAGGACAGCGACCTACGAGCAGTACTTC

abundance: NA
v_gene: TRBV28
j_gene: TRBJ2-7
d_gene: NA
CDR3aa: CASSFEYEQYF
CDR3nt: TGTGCCAGCAGTTTTGAGTACGAGCAGTACTTC

abundance: NA
v_gene: TRBV4-3
j_gene: TRBJ1-1
d_gene: TRBD1
CDR3aa: CASSQNRGFEAFF
CDR3nt: TGCGCCAGCAGCCAAAACAGGGGGTTTGAAGCTTTCTTT

abundance: once
v_gene: TRBV5-1
j_gene: TRBJ2-7
d_gene: NA
CDR3aa: CASSPRRDGTYEQYF
CDR3nt: TGCGCCAGCAGCCCCCGACGGGACGGAACCTACGAGCAGTACTTC

abundance: once
v_gene: TRBV7-9
j_gene: TRBJ1-2
d_gene: NA
CDR3aa: CASSLALSFDGLNYGYTF
CDR3nt: TGTGCCAGCAGCTTAGCGCTATCCTTCGACGGACTGAACTATGGCTACACCTTC

abundance: NA
v_gene: TRBV3-1
j_gene: TRBJ2-7
d_gene: NA
CDR3aa: CASSHPEAYEQYF
CDR3nt: TGTGCCAGCAGCCACCCAGAGGCCTACGAGCAGTACTTC

abundance: NA
v_gene: TRBV11-2
j_gene: TRBJ2-7
d_gene: TRBD2
CDR3aa: CASSPMSGGYEQYF
CDR3nt: TGTGCCAGCAGCCCTATGAGCGGGGGGTACGAGCAGTACTTC

abundance: NA
v_gene: TRBV7-8
j_gene: TRBJ2-7
d_gene: TRBD1
CDR3aa: CASSFRTGLSYEQYF
CDR3nt: TGTGCCAGCAGCTTTCGGACAGGTCTTTCCTACGAGCAGTACTTC

abundance: NA
v_gene: TRBV11-2
j_gene: TRBJ2-7
d_gene: TRBD2
CDR3aa: CASSLERGGFYEQYF
CDR3nt: TGTGCCAGCAGCTTAGAGCGGGGGGGATTCTACGAGCAGTACTTC

abundance: NA
v_gene: TRBV9
j_gene: TRBJ1-1
d_gene: TRBD1
CDR3aa: CASGTGGIEAFF
CDR3nt: TGTGCCAGCGGGACAGGGGGGATTGAAGCTTTCTTT

abundance: NA
v_gene: TRBV19
j_gene: TRBJ1-5
d_gene: TRBD1
CDR3aa: CASRAGTGSNQPQHF
CDR3nt: TGTGCCAGTAGAGCCGGGACAGGCAGCAATCAGCCCCAGCATTTT

abundance: NA
v_gene: TRBV20-1
j_gene: TRBJ2-5
d_gene: TRBD1
CDR3aa: CSARDRPIQETQYF
CDR3nt: TGCAGTGCTAGGGACAGGCCCATCCAAGAGACCCAGTACTTC

abundance: once
v_gene: TRBV5-4
j_gene: TRBJ2-5
d_gene: TRBD2
CDR3aa: CASSSGLAGGQETQYF
CDR3nt: TGTGCCAGCAGCTCGGGACTAGCGGGGGGGCAGGAGACCCAGTACTTC

abundance: NA
v_gene: TRBV30
j_gene: TRBJ2-7
d_gene: TRBD1
CDR3aa: CAWSVDRVGFSYEQYF
CDR3nt: TGTGCCTGGAGTGTCGACAGGGTCGGATTTTCCTACGAGCAGTACTTC

abundance: NA
v_gene: TRBV15
j_gene: TRBJ2-1
d_gene: TRBD2
CDR3aa: CATSRTRGGGDVPYNEQFF
CDR3nt: TGTGCCACCAGCAGAACCCGAGGTGGGGGGGACGTCCCCTACAATGAGCAGTTCTTC

abundance: NA
v_gene: TRBV20-1
j_gene: TRBJ2-7
d_gene: NA
CDR3aa: CSARDRNITSYEQYF
CDR3nt: TGCAGTGCTAGAGATCGTAACATAACCTCCTACGAGCAGTACTTC

abundance: once
v_gene: TRBV24-1
j_gene: TRBJ1-5
d_gene: NA
CDR3aa: CATSDPASGLEQPQHF
CDR3nt: TGTGCCACCAGTGATCCCGCTTCAGGGCTCGAACAGCCCCAGCATTTT

abundance: once
v_gene: TRBV2
j_gene: TRBJ2-3
d_gene: NA
CDR3aa: CASTGPFGGTDTQYF
CDR3nt: TGTGCCAGCACTGGACCTTTCGGTGGCACAGATACGCAGTATTTT

abundance: NA
v_gene: TRBV6-2/TRBV6-3
j_gene: TRBJ2-1
d_gene: TRBD2
CDR3aa: CASSVALAGVNEQFF
CDR3nt: TGTGCCAGCAGTGTCGCGCTAGCGGGGGTCAATGAGCAGTTCTTC

abundance: NA
v_gene: TRBV27
j_gene: TRBJ2-7
d_gene: TRBD1
CDR3aa: CASSQQYRGYEQYF
CDR3nt: TGTGCCAGCAGTCAACAGTACAGGGGCTACGAGCAGTACTTC

abundance: NA
v_gene: TRBV20-1
j_gene: TRBJ2-7
d_gene: NA
CDR3aa: CSARLGSDSYEQYF
CDR3nt: TGCAGTGCTAGGCTGGGGTCTGACTCCTACGAGCAGTACTTC